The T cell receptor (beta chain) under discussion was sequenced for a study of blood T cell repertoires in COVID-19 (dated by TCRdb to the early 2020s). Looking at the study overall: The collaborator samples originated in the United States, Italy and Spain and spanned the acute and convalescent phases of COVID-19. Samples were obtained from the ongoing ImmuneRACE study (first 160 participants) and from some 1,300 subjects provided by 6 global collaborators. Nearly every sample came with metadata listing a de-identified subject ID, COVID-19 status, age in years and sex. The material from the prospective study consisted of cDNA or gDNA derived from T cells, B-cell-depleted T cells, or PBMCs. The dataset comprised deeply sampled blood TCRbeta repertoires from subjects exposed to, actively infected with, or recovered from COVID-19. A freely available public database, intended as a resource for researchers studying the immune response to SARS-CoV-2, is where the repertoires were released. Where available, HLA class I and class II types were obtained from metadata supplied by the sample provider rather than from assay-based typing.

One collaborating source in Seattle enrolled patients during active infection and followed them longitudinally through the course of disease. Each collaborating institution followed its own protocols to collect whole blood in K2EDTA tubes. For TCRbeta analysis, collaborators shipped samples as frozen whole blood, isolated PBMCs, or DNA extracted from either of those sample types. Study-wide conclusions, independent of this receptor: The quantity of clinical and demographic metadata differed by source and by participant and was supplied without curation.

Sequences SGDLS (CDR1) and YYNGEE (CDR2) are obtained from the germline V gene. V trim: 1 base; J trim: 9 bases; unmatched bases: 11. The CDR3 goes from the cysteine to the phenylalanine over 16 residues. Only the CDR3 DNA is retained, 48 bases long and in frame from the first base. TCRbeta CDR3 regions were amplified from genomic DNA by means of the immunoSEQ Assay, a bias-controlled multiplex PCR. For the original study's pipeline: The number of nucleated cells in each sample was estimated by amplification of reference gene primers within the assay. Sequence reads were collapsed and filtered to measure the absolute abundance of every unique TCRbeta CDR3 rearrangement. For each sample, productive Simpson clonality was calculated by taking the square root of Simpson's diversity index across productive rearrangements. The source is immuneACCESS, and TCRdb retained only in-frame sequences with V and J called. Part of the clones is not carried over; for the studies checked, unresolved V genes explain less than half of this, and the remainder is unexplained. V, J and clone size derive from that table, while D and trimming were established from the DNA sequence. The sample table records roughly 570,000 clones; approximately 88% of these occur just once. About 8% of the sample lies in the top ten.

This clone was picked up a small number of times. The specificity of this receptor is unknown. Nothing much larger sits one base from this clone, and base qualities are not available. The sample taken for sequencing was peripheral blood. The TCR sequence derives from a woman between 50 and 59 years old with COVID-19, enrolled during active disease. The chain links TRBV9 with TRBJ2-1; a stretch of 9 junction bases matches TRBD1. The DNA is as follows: TGTGCCAGCAGCGTAACCCCACAGGGGGCGCGGAGTGAGCAGTTCTTC. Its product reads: CASSVTPQGARSEQFF.